A single sample gave rise to the 30 T cell receptor beta chains below, sequenced in a study of regulatory T cells in long-lasting Graves disease. Indicated time point: newly diagnosed GD, antithyroid drugs for less than 3 months. PBMCs were the source of the RNA used for TCR sequencing. Libraries of TCR beta came from iRepertoire HTBI primers plus Arm-PCR of CDR3 regions. From the multiplex PCR reads, TCRdb called clonotypes with MiXCR, one entry per CDR3 protein. The repertoire holds about 500,000 distinct CDR3 sequences, with around 16% as singletons. These same records also appear under a second study, on T cells in Graves' hyperthyroidism and ophthalmopathy.

The sample in question was peripheral blood mononuclear cells (PBMCs), obtained at new diagnosis, from a patient treated with antithyroid drugs. The receptors shown here come from a man aged 40-49 years with Graves disease.

This clonotype was detected only a few times. The chain has TRBV12-3 or TRBV12-4 and TRBJ1-5; D unclear. This CDR3 region has 14 residues. The V end lost 6 bases, the J end lost 6 bases, and 15 bases lay between the germline ends. The CDR3 bases are TGTGCCAGCAGGCCTAGCGCGGAACGTCAGCCCCAGCATTTT. This translates into CASRPSAERQPQHF.

This clonotype was counted many times. The chain links TRBV28 to TRBJ2-7; no firm D call. This CDR3 is built from 12 residues. The V and J ends lost 9 bases and 6 bases respectively, with 15 bases between them. The germline V gene encodes CDR1 MDHEN and CDR2 SYDVKM. CDR3 nucleotide sequence: TGTGCCAGTTCCCTGGGCCGGGTCGAGCAGTACTTC. This sequence encodes CASSLGRVEQYF.

The V call is TRBV12-3 or TRBV12-4, the J call TRBJ2-5, with TRBD2 matching over 14 bases. The CDR3 is 17 amino acids. After removal of 3 bases from V and 5 bases from J, the junction contained 8 bases not matched to a gene. The CDR3 nucleotides are TGTGCCAGCAGTTTTAGACTAGCGGGAGGGGCCGACGAGACCCAGTACTTC. The encoded protein is CASSFRLAGGADETQYF.

A few counts support this clonotype. The V call is TRBV29-1, the J call TRBJ1-2, with TRBD1 identical over 7 bases. Unmatched junction bases numbered 5, after V lost 3 bases and J lost 4 bases. This CDR3 region has 13 residues. Germline V gene sequence: CDR1 SQVTM, CDR2 ANQGSEA. CDR3 residues: CSVETGLGYGYTF. The CDR3 coding sequence is TGCAGCGTTGAGACAGGGTTAGGCTATGGCTACACCTTC.

This clonotype was found many times. This chain joins TRBV18 and TRBJ1-4; a weak D match, TRBD1 (6 bases). The CDR3 totals 13 residues. Germline V gives CDR1 KGHSH, CDR2 LQKENI. Trimming cost V 4 bases and J 7 bases, with 10 bases left between them. CDR3 nucleotides: TGTGCCAGCTCACAGGACAGCCGTGAAAAACTGTTTTTT. This encodes CASSQDSREKLFF.

This clonotype has at least ten counts. The chain links TRBV28 to TRBJ1-1; D not certain. Trimming took off 1 base at V and 10 bases at J, with 22 bases between the two ends. The CDR3 is 16 residues long. Per germline, CDR1 MDHEN and CDR2 SYDVKM. CDR3 DNA sequence: TGTGCCAGCAGTTTATTTATATCCTCCGGCCCCCATGGAGCTTTCTTT. Its translation: CASSLFISSGPHGAFF.

Turning to this clonotype: A much larger clone lies a single base off, so this may be a read error. Given the absence of the conserved phenylalanine or tryptophan at the CDR3 end, a read error is likely. CDR3 sequence: CASLTREATYEQYL. The CDR3 DNA follows: TGTGCCAGCCTCACGCGGGAGGCTACCTACGAGCAGTACCTC. The chain has TRBV7-9 and TRBJ2-7, with 8 bases aligning to TRBD2. V trimming: 8 bases; J trimming: 2 bases; junction bases outside the gene matches: 8. In germline, CDR1 is SEHNR, CDR2 FQNEAQ (reference sequence). The CDR3 is made up of 14 amino acids.

The chain has TRBV15 and TRBJ1-6; perhaps TRBD1 as D (6 bases). This CDR3 comprises 14 residues. The V and J ends lost 2 bases and 12 bases respectively, with 14 bases between them. Germline CDR1 is LNHNV and CDR2 is YYDKDF (reference sequence). The chain's CDR3 is CATSRPDSPQPLHF. CDR3 DNA sequence: TGTGCCACCAGCAGACCGGACAGTCCACAACCCCTCCACTTT.

The chain recombines TRBV5-1 with TRBJ2-1; 11 nucleotides align to TRBD2. The V gene end was trimmed by 4 bases and the J gene end by 6 bases; junction bases not matched to a gene: 3. This CDR3 comprises 14 residues. The germline gives CDR1 SGHRS, CDR2 YFSETQ. The CDR3 DNA follows: TGCGCCAGCAGCGCACTAGCGGGAGTCAATGAGCAGTTCTTC. Translating it yields CASSALAGVNEQFF.

The table lists this clonotype with a few counts. The chain carries TRBV28 and TRBJ2-2; the D gene is possibly TRBD1 (6 bases). This CDR3 comprises 15 residues. Germline assignment: CDR1 MDHEN and CDR2 SYDVKM. The V end was cut by 4 bases, the J end by 4 bases, with 13 bases between. CDR3 in DNA: TGTGCCAGCAGTTCCCAGGGGTCGGGCACCGGGGAGCTGTTTTTT. Translated: CASSSQGSGTGELFF.

This clonotype was seen more than once but under ten times. The chain links TRBV28 to TRBJ2-7; D possibly corresponds to TRBD1 (5 bases). CDR1 and CDR2 (germline): MDHEN, SYDVKM. This CDR3 has 11 residues. V gave up 3 bases and J gave up 12 bases, with 12 bases separating them. CDR3 in amino acids: CASSFSGMRYF. The DNA for the CDR3 is TGTGCCAGCAGTTTTTCAGGGATGCGGTACTTC.

There are a few counts of this clonotype. The rearrangement joins TRBV19 to TRBJ2-1, with 11 bases fitting TRBD2. This CDR3 spans 17 amino acids. The J segment lost 0 bases and the V segment lost 5 bases, leaving 6 bases of the junction unmatched. Germline assignment: CDR1 LNHDA and CDR2 SQIVND (reference sequence). The CDR3 nucleotides read TGTGCCAGTAGTGTCCTAGCGGGAGGCAACTCCTACAATGAGCAGTTCTTC. Translating it yields CASSVLAGGNSYNEQFF.

This clonotype showed up just a few times. The V gene is TRBV5-6, the J gene TRBJ1-5; 8 nucleotides agree with TRBD1. Germline trimming cut 4 bases from V and 6 bases from J; bases unmatched to any gene: 9. The CDR3 covers 15 residues. In germline, CDR1 is SGHDT, CDR2 YYEEEE. This CDR3 reads CASSRSRGRLQPQHF. DNA for the CDR3: TGTGCCAGCAGCCGAAGCAGGGGGCGACTTCAGCCCCAGCATTTT.

This clonotype was seen a few times. The gene calls are TRBV6-1 and TRBJ2-5; TRBD1 agrees at 7 bases. V was clipped by 1 base and J by 7 bases; unmatched bases: 9. The CDR3 has 15 amino acids. The germline V gene encodes CDR1 MNHNS and CDR2 SASEGT. This chain's CDR3 is CASSEGWPGGRTQYF. The CDR3 DNA reads TGTGCCAGCAGTGAAGGATGGCCAGGGGGACGGACCCAGTACTTC.

This clonotype was seen repeatedly, ten times or more. Germline is not matched at one junction end, which may reflect a read error. This rearrangement joins TRBV5-1 to TRBJ2-3; TRBD2 aligns across 8 bases. CDR1 SGHRS and CDR2 YFSETQ come from the germline V gene. CDR3 length equals 15 residues. CDR3 sequence (DNA): TGTGCCAGCAGCTTTTGGCGGGAGGGCACAGATACGCAGTATTTT. Encoded protein: CASSFWREGTDTQYF.

On this clonotype: Only one base separates this from a far larger clonotype, so it likely reflects a read error. This CDR3 fails to terminate in the conserved phenylalanine or tryptophan, so it likely reflects a read error. The chain joins TRBV2 to TRBJ2-5; 8 positions agree with TRBD2. The J call may be faulty, since TRBJ2-1 better matches the DNA end. The V gene's germline CDR1 is SNHLY and CDR2 FYNNEI. This CDR3 region has 14 residues. Here the CDR3 DNA reads TGTGCCAGCAGTGTTCAGCGGGAGTTCGATGAGCAGTTCCTC. As protein: CASSVQREFDEQFL.

The chain carries TRBV19 and TRBJ2-3; 15 bases map to TRBD2. Germline CDR1 reads LNHDA; CDR2 reads SQIVND (reference sequence). J gave up 3 bases and V 5 bases, and 6 bases lay outside the gene matches. The CDR3 runs to 17 residues. The CDR3 is CASSLGTSGRRTDTQYF. The CDR3 DNA follows: TGTGCCAGTAGTCTCGGGACTAGCGGGAGGCGAACAGATACGCAGTATTTT.

Turning to this clonotype: This may arise from a read error, as a much more abundant clone is one base away. This chain connects TRBV11-3 to TRBJ1-1; maybe TRBD1 (6 bases). V lost 0 bases to trimming and J lost 7 bases, with 6 bases between them. The CDR3 is 12 residues long. Germline V gene data show CDR1 as SGHNT and CDR2 as YENEEA. The CDR3 region is CASSLETGEAFF. As DNA, the CDR3 is TGTGCCAGCAGCTTAGAGACAGGTGAAGCTTTCTTT.

V and J are TRBV9 and TRBJ1-2; 8 nucleotides agree with TRBD1. Germline CDR1 SGDLS, CDR2 YYNGEE. V gave up 4 bases and J gave up 1 base; unmatched junction bases: 6. This CDR3 has 15 amino acids. CDR3 DNA sequence: TGTGCCAGCAGCCCCGGGACAGGTTTTAACTATGGCTACACCTTC. It yields the protein CASSPGTGFNYGYTF. Full variable domain (remainder filled in from reference TRBV9 and TRBJ1-2): DSGVTQTPKHLITATGQRVTLRCSPRSGDLSVYWYQQSLDQGLQFLIQYYNGEERAKGNILERFSAQQFPDLHSELNLSSLELGDSALYFCASSPGTGFNYGYTFGSGTRLTVV.

This clonotype was observed a handful of times. The rearrangement links TRBV29-1 to TRBJ2-7, with 8 positions matching TRBD1. This CDR3 spans 13 amino acids. Germline trimming cut 6 bases from V and 5 bases from J; bases unmatched to any gene: 9. Germline V gives CDR1 SQVTM, CDR2 ANQGSEA. In DNA, the CDR3 is TGCAGCGTGGGAGGCGCAGGGGGCAACGAGCAGTACTTC. Translation: CSVGGAGGNEQYF.

This clonotype was counted ten times or more. The gene calls are TRBV28 and TRBJ2-5, with D perhaps TRBD1 or TRBD2 (5 bases each). The CDR3 spans 17 residues. Trimming cost V 6 bases and J 5 bases, with 25 bases left between them. Germline V lookup: CDR1 MDHEN, CDR2 SYDVKM. CDR3 DNA: TGTGCCAGCAGCCCCCAACGGGGCGGCCATGGGATGGAGACCCAGTACTTC. Its translation is CASSPQRGGHGMETQYF.

This clonotype was picked up many times. The V gene is TRBV20-1, the J gene TRBJ2-7, with 8 positions matching TRBD2. This CDR3 contains 12 residues. The V gene's germline CDR1 is DFQATT and CDR2 SNEGSKA (reference sequence). Unmatched junction bases numbered 1, after V lost 3 bases and J lost 3 bases. The DNA for the CDR3 is TGCAGTGCTAGGAGCGGGAGCTACGAGCAGTACTTC. Its translation is CSARSGSYEQYF.

V usage is TRBV20-1 and J usage is TRBJ2-1; no clear D gene. Germline values: CDR1 DFQATT, CDR2 SNEGSKA (reference sequence). The CDR3 covers 11 residues. V dropped 2 bases and J dropped 8 bases, with 7 bases sitting between them. For the CDR3, the DNA is TGCAGTGCTAGACGGAGCGATGAGCAGTTCTTC. It specifies CSARRSDEQFF.

In this sample, this clonotype turned up many times. V gene TRBV18 combines with J gene TRBJ2-1; D perhaps matches TRBD2 (5 bases). The ends were cut back, 2 bases at V and 6 bases at J, with 5 bases in the middle. This CDR3 region has 12 residues. CDR1 is KGHSH, CDR2 LQKENI, per germline. CDR3 protein: CASSPTSNEQFF. CDR3 DNA: TGTGCCAGCTCACCAACTAGCAATGAGCAGTTCTTC.

Comment on this clonotype: A much larger clone is a single base away; this may be a read error. The chain joins TRBV12-3 or TRBV12-4 to TRBJ1-4, with D perhaps TRBD1 (5 bases). The V gene lost 6 bases and the J gene lost 8 bases, with 16 bases spanning the gap. The CDR3 spans 14 residues. The CDR3 bases are TGTGCCAGCAGCTCCGGGGGGGGGGTGGAAAAACTGTTTTTT. It codes for CASSSGGGVEKLFF.

The chain combines TRBV20-1 with TRBJ1-4; 9 nucleotides line up with TRBD1. J lost 2 bases, V lost 6 bases, and 7 bases had no gene match. From germline, CDR1 is DFQATT and CDR2 SNEGSKA (reference sequence). This CDR3 region has 15 residues. The CDR3 DNA reads as TGCAGTGCACCGGACAGGGGTTTTACTAATGAAAAACTGTTTTTT. It is translated as CSAPDRGFTNEKLFF.

This clonotype was recorded many times. The J gene is TRBJ1-1, the V gene TRBV28, with D uncertain. The length of the CDR3 is 18 residues. The V and J ends lost 6 bases and 0 bases respectively, with 23 bases between them. The germline CDR1 and CDR2 sequences are MDHEN and SYDVKM. CDR3 sequence reads: CASSRRIEAVYMNTEAFF. CDR3 nucleotide sequence: TGTGCCAGCAGCCGACGTATTGAAGCAGTCTACATGAACACTGAAGCTTTCTTT.

Ten or more counts support this clonotype. The CDR3 loop reads CASGPYWYEQYF. CDR3 DNA: TGTGCTAGTGGTCCCTACTGGTACGAGCAGTACTTC. The V and J genes are TRBV12-5 and TRBJ2-7, with D hard to call. The CDR3 consists of 12 residues. Germline V gene data show CDR1 as LGHNT and CDR2 as FRNRAP. The germline V and J ends were trimmed by 5 bases and 4 bases, with 9 bases remaining between them.

This clonotype was seen repeatedly, ten times or more. This chain connects TRBV29-1 to TRBJ2-7; 9 nucleotides agree with TRBD1. The CDR3 consists of 12 residues. Trimming cost V 4 bases and J 4 bases; bases outside gene matches: 2. CDR1 SQVTM and CDR2 ANQGSEA come from the germline V gene. The CDR3 sequence: CSVGQGGYEQYF. CDR3 nucleotide sequence: TGCAGCGTTGGACAGGGGGGGTACGAGCAGTACTTC.

V usage is TRBV5-1 and J usage is TRBJ2-1; 8 nucleotides agree with TRBD2. Germline V gene lookup returns CDR1 SGHRS and CDR2 YFSETQ. The CDR3 spans 16 residues. Losses at the gene ends were 0 bases for V and 4 bases for J; bases not matched to a gene: 6. The CDR3 bases are TGCGCCAGCAGCTTGGGGGGATTAGCGGGGTACAATGAGCAGTTCTTC. Residues: CASSLGGLAGYNEQFF.